This T cell receptor beta chain came from a study of shared clonotypes between healthy human individuals. Findings and caveats of the study: Clonotypes that were shared across a handful of donors made up around 5% of naive CD4 clonotypes.

This CDR3 has 14 amino acids. V lost 5 bases to trimming and J lost 6 bases; unmatched junction nucleotides: 5. CDR1 and CDR2 (germline): LNHDA, SQIVND (reference sequence). In this sample, this clone turned up once. What it binds is unknown. The method was immunoSEQ multiplex PCR; TCRdb's version includes in-frame clones alone and lacks a portion of them. The data show roughly 2,000,000 clones, with about 95% seen just once and 1% to 1.5% held by the top ten. Terminally differentiated effector memory CD45RA+ cells were excluded by CCR7 positive selection of CD45RO-negative cells. The rearrangement uses TRBV19 and TRBJ2-1; 9 bases align to TRBD2. This receptor was identified in a man between 18 and 35 years old in good health. The specimen sequenced was naive CD8+ T cells sorted from blood. The CDR3 spells CASSLGLAPNEQFF. The DNA of the CDR3 is TGTGCCAGTAGTTTGGGACTAGCTCCCAATGAGCAGTTCTTC.